In this sample, the clone carrying this T cell receptor beta chain turned up a few times. The target antigen is unknown. Gene names follow the mouse nomenclature. The DNA ends 4 residues before the CDR3 does, and the rest of the CDR3 is filled in from the germline J gene. cDNA prepared by RNA extraction and subsequent reverse transcription served as the template for sequencing. Only in-frame clones appear in the TCRdb table, and some are missing; sequencing was by immunoSEQ multiplex PCR. Recorded here are some 120,000 clones, none singletons. Germline CDR1 is NSQYPW and CDR2 is LRSPGD (reference sequence). Germline trimming cut 3 bases from V and 3 bases from J; bases unmatched to any gene: 6. The CDR3 is 15 amino acids. These data belong to a study of CD8+ T cells in alopecia areata. Whole-study context: Skin was taken from approximately 6-12-month-old C3H/HeJ graft donors that had spontaneous alopecia and grafted onto roughly 7-11-week-old female C3H/HeJ mice. Study-level findings and limits: Scalp sample sequencing also detects resident alphabeta T cells of normal skin.

The TCR was taken from a C3H/HeJ mouse with alopecia areata. For this mouse line, the MHC haplotype is H2-k. Sequencing was performed on lesional skin. This chain links TRBV1 with TRBJ2-7; 9 nucleotides line up with TRBD1. CDR3 loop: CTCSARQGESYEQYF. CDR3 DNA, as far as it was read: TGCACCTGCAGTGCTAGACAGGGGGAGAGCTAT.